The rows below give T cell receptor beta chains drawn from one sample of a study of a mutant IDH1 vaccine in newly diagnosed glioma. These receptors lack a known antigen. Method: immunoSEQ multiplex PCR; TCRdb's copy keeps in-frame clones and lacks some. Of fewer than 70,000 clones listed, roughly 86% are singletons. Sample: PBMCs, taken from a glioma patient whose treatment included an IDH1 peptide vaccine. Source of these receptors: a man in his thirties or forties with glioma. Each CDR3 is given with its conserved first and last residue. Fields, in order: clone size, D gene, V gene, J gene, CDR3 protein, CDR3 DNA. The D gene is left open where the match is weak. The size entry is marked missing in some rows and otherwise reads once, few, many or a size class.

clone_size: -
d_call: -
v_call: TRBV19
j_call: TRBJ1-4
cdr3_aa: CASKRGNEKLFF
cdr3_nt: TGTGCCAGTAAGAGGGGGAATGAAAAACTGTTTTTT

clone_size: -
d_call: TRBD1
v_call: TRBV27
j_call: TRBJ1-6
cdr3_aa: CASSLSPGGSRSPLHF
cdr3_nt: TGTGCCAGCAGTTTATCACCAGGGGGCTCTAGATCACCCCTCCACTTT

clone_size: -
d_call: TRBD1
v_call: TRBV4-1
j_call: TRBJ2-5
cdr3_aa: CASSQDGQGARETQYF
cdr3_nt: TGCGCCAGCAGCCAAGACGGGCAGGGGGCGAGGGAGACCCAGTACTTC

clone_size: -
d_call: TRBD2
v_call: TRBV19
j_call: TRBJ2-7
cdr3_aa: CASRNNGGVSYEQYF
cdr3_nt: TGTGCCAGTAGAAACAACGGGGGGGTTTCCTACGAGCAGTACTTC

clone_size: -
d_call: TRBD1
v_call: TRBV5-6
j_call: TRBJ1-4
cdr3_aa: CASSYGTEEKLFF
cdr3_nt: TGTGCCAGCAGCTACGGGACAGAAGAAAAACTGTTTTTT

clone_size: -
d_call: TRBD1
v_call: TRBV30
j_call: TRBJ1-6
cdr3_aa: CAWSNRGNSPLHF
cdr3_nt: TGTGCCTGGTCAAACAGGGGTAATTCACCCCTCCACTTT

clone_size: -
d_call: -
v_call: TRBV28
j_call: TRBJ1-5
cdr3_aa: CASREAPGQRVLSNQPQHF
cdr3_nt: TGTGCCAGCAGAGAGGCCCCAGGACAGCGTGTTCTTAGCAATCAGCCCCAGCATTTT

clone_size: -
d_call: -
v_call: TRBV7-3
j_call: TRBJ1-1
cdr3_aa: CASSLAPSGAEAFF
cdr3_nt: TGTGCCAGCAGCTTAGCCCCTTCTGGGGCTGAAGCTTTCTTT

clone_size: -
d_call: -
v_call: TRBV5-1
j_call: TRBJ1-5
cdr3_aa: CASSADGPYSNQPQHF
cdr3_nt: TGCGCCAGCAGCGCCGACGGCCCCTATAGCAATCAGCCCCAGCATTTT

clone_size: -
d_call: -
v_call: TRBV28
j_call: TRBJ1-1
cdr3_aa: CASTPGWSGNTEAFF
cdr3_nt: TGTGCCAGCACCCCAGGGTGGAGTGGGAACACTGAAGCTTTCTTT

clone_size: -
d_call: -
v_call: TRBV30
j_call: TRBJ2-5
cdr3_aa: CAWSGPGFPFRETQYF
cdr3_nt: TGTGCCTGGAGTGGGCCAGGGTTTCCCTTTCGAGAGACCCAGTACTTC

clone_size: -
d_call: TRBD1
v_call: TRBV28
j_call: TRBJ2-1
cdr3_aa: CASTEDRADEQFF
cdr3_nt: TGTGCCAGCACCGAAGACAGGGCCGATGAGCAGTTCTTC

clone_size: -
d_call: -
v_call: TRBV23-1
j_call: TRBJ1-1
cdr3_aa: CAIGAANTEAFF
cdr3_nt: TGCGCCATCGGGGCGGCGAACACTGAAGCTTTCTTT

clone_size: -
d_call: -
v_call: TRBV4-2
j_call: TRBJ2-7
cdr3_aa: CASSQTGDPTYEQYF
cdr3_nt: TGTGCCAGCAGCCAGACGGGGGACCCCACCTACGAGCAGTACTTC

clone_size: -
d_call: -
v_call: TRBV2
j_call: TRBJ1-1
cdr3_aa: CASRAGVMNTEAFF
cdr3_nt: TGTGCCAGCAGAGCAGGGGTCATGAACACTGAAGCTTTCTTT

clone_size: -
d_call: TRBD1
v_call: TRBV7-6
j_call: TRBJ2-1
cdr3_aa: CASSSGLPGQGIFQQFF
cdr3_nt: TGTGCCAGCAGCTCAGGGTTACCGGGACAGGGAATTTTTCAGCAGTTCTTC

clone_size: once
d_call: TRBD2
v_call: TRBV27
j_call: TRBJ2-7
cdr3_aa: CASSSGLYEQYF
cdr3_nt: TGTGCCAGCAGCTCGGGACTATACGAGCAGTACTTC

clone_size: once
d_call: -
v_call: TRBV7-3
j_call: TRBJ2-2
cdr3_aa: CASSPVFAGELFF
cdr3_nt: TGTGCCAGCAGCCCTGTTTTTGCCGGGGAGCTGTTTTTT

clone_size: -
d_call: -
v_call: TRBV7-3
j_call: TRBJ2-5
cdr3_aa: CASSSAGEETQYF
cdr3_nt: TGTGCCAGCAGCTCCGCAGGAGAAGAGACCCAGTACTTC

clone_size: -
d_call: -
v_call: TRBV19
j_call: TRBJ2-6
cdr3_aa: CTSSQVSTTQSRANVLTF
cdr3_nt: TGTACCAGTAGTCAAGTCTCGACAACACAAAGTCGGGCCAACGTCCTGACTTTC

clone_size: -
d_call: -
v_call: TRBV5-6
j_call: TRBJ1-2
cdr3_aa: CASSLDFYGYTF
cdr3_nt: TGTGCCAGCAGCTTGGACTTCTATGGCTACACCTTC

clone_size: -
d_call: TRBD1
v_call: TRBV27
j_call: TRBJ1-2
cdr3_aa: CASSRQGAHGYTF
cdr3_nt: TGTGCCAGCAGTCGACAGGGGGCCCATGGCTACACCTTC

clone_size: -
d_call: TRBD2
v_call: TRBV27
j_call: TRBJ2-1
cdr3_aa: CASSSRLAGVYNEQFF
cdr3_nt: TGTGCCAGCAGTTCAAGACTAGCGGGAGTCTACAATGAGCAGTTCTTC

clone_size: -
d_call: -
v_call: TRBV10-3
j_call: TRBJ1-4
cdr3_aa: CATGVQGNGEKLFF
cdr3_nt: TGTGCCACCGGAGTTCAGGGCAACGGAGAAAAACTGTTTTTT

clone_size: -
d_call: -
v_call: TRBV19
j_call: TRBJ1-1
cdr3_aa: CASSMRGSGVAEAFF
cdr3_nt: TGTGCCAGTAGTATGAGGGGGAGTGGTGTGGCTGAAGCTTTCTTT

clone_size: -
d_call: -
v_call: TRBV5-1
j_call: TRBJ2-3
cdr3_aa: CASKVPTTDTQYF
cdr3_nt: TGCGCCAGCAAAGTTCCCACCACAGATACGCAGTATTTT

clone_size: -
d_call: -
v_call: TRBV7-3
j_call: TRBJ2-6
cdr3_aa: CASSINDRSGANVLTF
cdr3_nt: TGTGCCAGCAGCATTAATGACAGGTCTGGGGCCAACGTCCTGACTTTC

clone_size: -
d_call: -
v_call: TRBV4-1
j_call: TRBJ2-3
cdr3_aa: CASSRSRGGYTDTQYF
cdr3_nt: TGCGCCAGCAGCCGGTCGAGGGGCGGTTACACAGATACGCAGTATTTT

clone_size: -
d_call: -
v_call: TRBV6-6
j_call: TRBJ1-1
cdr3_aa: CASTPTEFVPNTEAFF
cdr3_nt: TGTGCCAGCACCCCGACCGAATTCGTACCGAACACTGAAGCTTTCTTT

clone_size: -
d_call: -
v_call: TRBV19
j_call: TRBJ1-5
cdr3_aa: CASKDSPSNQPQHF
cdr3_nt: TGTGCCAGTAAGGACAGTCCCAGCAATCAGCCCCAGCATTTT

clone_size: -
d_call: -
v_call: TRBV30
j_call: TRBJ1-2
cdr3_aa: CAWSARQDYGYTF
cdr3_nt: TGTGCCTGGAGTGCGAGACAAGATTATGGCTACACCTTC

clone_size: once
d_call: TRBD2
v_call: TRBV11-3
j_call: TRBJ2-1
cdr3_aa: CASSSPTTSGRSSYNEQFF
cdr3_nt: TGTGCCAGCAGCTCCCCAACGACTAGCGGGAGGTCTTCCTACAATGAGCAGTTCTTC

clone_size: -
d_call: -
v_call: TRBV28
j_call: TRBJ1-1
cdr3_aa: CASSFYGSNTEAFF
cdr3_nt: TGTGCCAGCAGTTTCTACGGATCGAACACTGAAGCTTTCTTT

clone_size: few
d_call: TRBD1
v_call: TRBV6-1
j_call: TRBJ1-5
cdr3_aa: CASRITGVGQPQHF
cdr3_nt: TGTGCCAGCAGGATTACAGGGGTAGGCCAGCCCCAGCATTTT

clone_size: few
d_call: -
v_call: TRBV15
j_call: TRBJ1-4
cdr3_aa: CATSRLTEDNEKLFF
cdr3_nt: TGTGCCACCAGCAGACTTACAGAAGATAATGAAAAACTGTTTTTT

clone_size: -
d_call: -
v_call: TRBV27
j_call: TRBJ1-1
cdr3_aa: CASSSPATEAFF
cdr3_nt: TGTGCCAGCAGTTCCCCGGCCACTGAAGCTTTCTTT

clone_size: -
d_call: TRBD2
v_call: TRBV6-1
j_call: TRBJ2-7
cdr3_aa: CASSASGSSSYEQYF
cdr3_nt: TGTGCCAGCAGTGCTAGCGGGAGCAGCTCCTACGAGCAGTACTTC

clone_size: -
d_call: -
v_call: TRBV19
j_call: TRBJ1-5
cdr3_aa: CASSIERNSNQPQHF
cdr3_nt: TGTGCCAGTAGTATTGAGCGGAATAGCAATCAGCCCCAGCATTTT

clone_size: -
d_call: -
v_call: TRBV30
j_call: TRBJ2-7
cdr3_aa: CAWSRQVNEQYF
cdr3_nt: TGTGCCTGGAGCCGACAGGTTAACGAGCAGTACTTC

clone_size: -
d_call: TRBD2
v_call: TRBV6-1
j_call: TRBJ2-1
cdr3_aa: CASSVGGGYNEQFF
cdr3_nt: TGTGCCAGCAGTGTGGGCGGGGGCTACAATGAGCAGTTCTTC

clone_size: once
d_call: -
v_call: TRBV7-3
j_call: TRBJ2-2
cdr3_aa: CASSISRDTGELFF
cdr3_nt: TGTGCCAGCAGCATCTCCAGGGACACCGGGGAGCTGTTTTTT

clone_size: -
d_call: -
v_call: TRBV5-1
j_call: TRBJ2-7
cdr3_aa: CASRGEGYVSYF
cdr3_nt: TGCGCCAGCAGGGGAGAGGGGTACGTCTCGTACTTC

clone_size: -
d_call: TRBD1
v_call: TRBV2
j_call: TRBJ1-5
cdr3_aa: CASSEATGGGQPQHF
cdr3_nt: TGTGCCAGCAGTGAAGCAACAGGGGGCGGCCAGCCCCAGCATTTT

clone_size: -
d_call: -
v_call: TRBV18
j_call: TRBJ2-2
cdr3_aa: CASSPGTGGTGELFF
cdr3_nt: TGTGCCAGCTCACCTGGGACCGGCGGCACCGGGGAGCTGTTTTTT

clone_size: -
d_call: -
v_call: TRBV11-2
j_call: TRBJ1-1
cdr3_aa: CASSLVLNTEAFF
cdr3_nt: TGTGCCAGCAGCTTAGTCCTGAACACTGAAGCTTTCTTT

clone_size: -
d_call: TRBD2
v_call: TRBV11-2
j_call: TRBJ2-5
cdr3_aa: CASSFASGGLPQETQYF
cdr3_nt: TGTGCCAGCAGCTTCGCTAGCGGGGGGCTGCCTCAAGAGACCCAGTACTTC

clone_size: once
d_call: TRBD2
v_call: TRBV2
j_call: TRBJ2-1
cdr3_aa: CASRGTSGTYNEQFF
cdr3_nt: TGTGCCAGCAGGGGGACTAGCGGAACCTACAATGAGCAGTTCTTC

clone_size: -
d_call: -
v_call: TRBV9
j_call: TRBJ1-2
cdr3_aa: CASSVEAGSGYGYTF
cdr3_nt: TGTGCCAGCAGCGTAGAAGCAGGGAGTGGCTATGGCTACACCTTC

clone_size: few
d_call: -
v_call: TRBV27
j_call: TRBJ1-1
cdr3_aa: CASSLVQGNTEAFF
cdr3_nt: TGTGCCAGCAGTTTAGTACAGGGGAACACTGAAGCTTTCTTT

clone_size: once
d_call: -
v_call: TRBV9
j_call: TRBJ2-1
cdr3_aa: CASSTLFTGDYNEQFF
cdr3_nt: TGTGCCAGCAGCACCCTCTTCACGGGGGATTACAATGAGCAGTTCTTC

clone_size: -
d_call: -
v_call: TRBV7-2
j_call: TRBJ2-1
cdr3_aa: CASSLAGGVSSYNEQFF
cdr3_nt: TGTGCCAGCAGCTTAGCGGGCGGGGTGAGCTCCTACAATGAGCAGTTCTTC

clone_size: -
d_call: TRBD2
v_call: TRBV5-4
j_call: TRBJ2-1
cdr3_aa: CASSPLSGIGRYEQFF
cdr3_nt: TGTGCCAGCAGCCCCCTTTCGGGTATCGGGAGGTATGAGCAGTTCTTC

clone_size: -
d_call: -
v_call: TRBV28
j_call: TRBJ1-5
cdr3_aa: CASSSAGITAANQPQHF
cdr3_nt: TGTGCCAGCAGTTCAGCGGGGATCACTGCCGCCAATCAGCCCCAGCATTTT

clone_size: -
d_call: -
v_call: TRBV5-6
j_call: TRBJ2-3
cdr3_aa: CASSSLDPADTQYF
cdr3_nt: TGTGCCAGCAGCTCGTTGGACCCGGCGGATACGCAGTATTTT

clone_size: -
d_call: TRBD1
v_call: TRBV28
j_call: TRBJ2-3
cdr3_aa: CASMGQGAMYSTDTQYF
cdr3_nt: TGTGCCAGCATGGGACAGGGGGCAATGTATAGCACAGATACGCAGTATTTT